These T cell receptor beta chains were read from a single sample in a study of T cell responses to AZD1222 COVID-19 vaccine. The repertoire was sequenced with immunoSEQ multiplex PCR; TCRdb's copy has only in-frame clones and lacks some. The table records about 99,000 clones, roughly 87% of them present only once. Sequenced material: peripheral blood, taken on day 0 of AZD1222 vaccination. The receptor source for this set is an adult in good health. The CDR3 runs from the conserved cysteine through the conserved F or W. A D gene is named only where the DNA matches it firmly. Clone size is stated in some rows and not others, as once, few, many or a class when expanded.

v_call	d_call	clone_size	j_call	cdr3_nt	cdr3_aa
TRBV20-1	NA	NA	TRBJ1-1	TGCAGTGCTATGCCGGGCACTGAAGCTTTCTTT	CSAMPGTEAFF
TRBV6-1	TRBD1	once	TRBJ1-4	TGTGCCAGCAGTGCGGGACAGGGCCCAACTAATGAAAAACTGTTTTTT	CASSAGQGPTNEKLFF
TRBV24-1	TRBD1	NA	TRBJ1-4	TGTGCCACCAGTGATCCCGCGGGACAGGGTAATGAAAAACTGTTTTTT	CATSDPAGQGNEKLFF
TRBV5-6	NA	NA	TRBJ2-3	TGTGCCAGCAGCTTGTTCACAGATACGCAGTATTTT	CASSLFTDTQYF
TRBV5-1	NA	NA	TRBJ2-5	TGTGCCAGCAGCTCCCCCCTGCGGCTAGCTGATGAGACCCAGTACTTC	CASSSPLRLADETQYF
TRBV10-3	NA	NA	TRBJ1-5	TGTGCCATCAGTGGACAGGGCAATCAGCCCCAGCATTTT	CAISGQGNQPQHF
TRBV5-1	TRBD1	NA	TRBJ1-5	TGTGCCAGCAGCTTGGGACAGGGGACGCAGCCCCAGCATTTT	CASSLGQGTQPQHF
TRBV18	NA	few	TRBJ1-1	TGTGCCAGCTCACCCCTACCGGGGGGGGAGAACACTGAAGCTTTCTTT	CASSPLPGGENTEAFF
TRBV9	TRBD2	NA	TRBJ2-7	TGTGCCAGCAGCGGCGGACTAGCGGGATACGAGCAGTACTTC	CASSGGLAGYEQYF
TRBV2	NA	NA	TRBJ1-3	TGTGCCAGCAAAACGGGGAACAGCGTAGGAAACACCATATATTTT	CASKTGNSVGNTIYF
TRBV5-1	NA	once	TRBJ1-1	TGCGCCAGCAGCTTATGGCAGAACACTGAAGCTTTCTTT	CASSLWQNTEAFF
TRBV29-1	TRBD1	NA	TRBJ1-5	TGCAGCGTCCAGGACAGGGAACATCAGCCCCAGCATTTT	CSVQDREHQPQHF
TRBV7-8	TRBD1	NA	TRBJ2-2	TGTGCCAGCCGTCACGGGACAGGGGATACCGGGGAGCTGTTTTTT	CASRHGTGDTGELFF
TRBV9	TRBD2	NA	TRBJ2-1	TGTGCCAGCAGCCCGGCTAGCGGGGAGAACTACAATGAGCAGTTCTTC	CASSPASGENYNEQFF
TRBV7-8	TRBD1	NA	TRBJ1-2	TGTGCCAGCAGCCTTACCCGGACAGGGATGTACTATGGCTACACCTTC	CASSLTRTGMYYGYTF
TRBV3-1/TRBV3-2	NA	NA	TRBJ1-1	TGTGCCAGCAGCCAAGTTGACAGGATCCCCTCCGCAGAAGCTTTCTTT	CASSQVDRIPSAEAFF
TRBV6-2/TRBV6-3	NA	NA	TRBJ2-7	TGTGCCAGCAGTTGGACGGAGACCCAAAAGGCCGAGCAGTACTTC	CASSWTETQKAEQYF
TRBV5-6	NA	few	TRBJ2-1	TGTGCCAGCAGCAGAACTAGCCTCGGTTTCCTCAATGAGCAGTTCTTC	CASSRTSLGFLNEQFF
TRBV6-5	TRBD1	NA	TRBJ1-2	TGTGCCAGCAGCCGACAGGGGGCAATTGGCTACACCTTC	CASSRQGAIGYTF
TRBV14	NA	NA	TRBJ1-1	TGTGCCAGCAGCCAAGATTATGGACTGGGTGGTGACACTGAAGCTTTCTTT	CASSQDYGLGGDTEAFF
TRBV3-1/TRBV3-2	TRBD2	NA	TRBJ2-4	TGTGCCAGCAGCCGCCGCGGGGGAAACATTCAGTACTTC	CASSRRGGNIQYF
TRBV2	NA	NA	TRBJ2-3	TGTGCCAGCAGTTACGACACGATTTACGATACGCAGTATTTT	CASSYDTIYDTQYF
TRBV4-1	NA	NA	TRBJ2-1	TGCGCCAGCAGCCAAGGACAGGGAGGAATCTCCTACAATGAGCAGTTCTTC	CASSQGQGGISYNEQFF
TRBV6-5	NA	NA	TRBJ2-4	TGTGCCAGCGAGACAGGTCTAGCCAAAAACATTCAGTACTTC	CASETGLAKNIQYF
TRBV19	TRBD2	NA	TRBJ2-1	TGTGCCAGTAGTTTCGCGACTAGCGGGAGTTGGAATGAGCAGTTCTTC	CASSFATSGSWNEQFF
TRBV3-1/TRBV3-2	NA	few	TRBJ2-2	TGTGCCAGCAGCCTCTCCATGGGAAGGAACACCGGGGAGCTGTTTTTT	CASSLSMGRNTGELFF